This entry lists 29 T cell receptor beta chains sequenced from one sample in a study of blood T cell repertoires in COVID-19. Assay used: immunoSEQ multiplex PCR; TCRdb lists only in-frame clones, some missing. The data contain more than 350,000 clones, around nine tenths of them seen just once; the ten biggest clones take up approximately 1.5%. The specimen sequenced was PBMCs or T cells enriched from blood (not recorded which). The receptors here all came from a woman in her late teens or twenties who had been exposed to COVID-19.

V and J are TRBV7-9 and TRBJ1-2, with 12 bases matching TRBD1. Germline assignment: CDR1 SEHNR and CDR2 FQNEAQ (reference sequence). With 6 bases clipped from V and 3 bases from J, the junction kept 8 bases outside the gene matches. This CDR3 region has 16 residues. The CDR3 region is CASRTHGTGGDYGYTF. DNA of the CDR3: TGTGCCAGCAGGACCCACGGGACAGGGGGCGACTATGGCTACACCTTC.

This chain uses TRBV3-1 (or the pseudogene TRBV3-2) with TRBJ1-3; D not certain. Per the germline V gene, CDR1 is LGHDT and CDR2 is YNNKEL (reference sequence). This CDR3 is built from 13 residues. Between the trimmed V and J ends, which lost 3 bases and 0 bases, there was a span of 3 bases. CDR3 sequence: CASSHGSGNTIYF. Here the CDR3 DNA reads TGTGCCAGCAGCCACGGCTCTGGAAACACCATATATTTT.

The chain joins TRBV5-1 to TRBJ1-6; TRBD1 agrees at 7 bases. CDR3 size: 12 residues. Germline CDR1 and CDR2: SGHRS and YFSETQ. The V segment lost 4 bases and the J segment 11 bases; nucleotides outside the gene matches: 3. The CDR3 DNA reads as TGCGCCAGCAGCGGGGACAGTCCACCCCTCCACTTT. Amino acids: CASSGDSPPLHF.

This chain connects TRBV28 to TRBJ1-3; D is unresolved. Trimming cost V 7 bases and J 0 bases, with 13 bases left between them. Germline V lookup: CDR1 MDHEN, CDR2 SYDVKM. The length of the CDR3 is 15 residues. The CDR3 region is CASTVQSISGNTIYF. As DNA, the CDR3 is TGTGCCAGCACCGTCCAGTCAATCTCTGGAAACACCATATATTTT.

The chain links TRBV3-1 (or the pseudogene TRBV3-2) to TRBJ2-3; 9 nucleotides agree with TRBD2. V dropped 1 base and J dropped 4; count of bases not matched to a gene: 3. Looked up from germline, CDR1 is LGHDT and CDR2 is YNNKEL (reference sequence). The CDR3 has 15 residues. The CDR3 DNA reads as TGTGCCAGCAGCCAAGTCTCTAGCGGGGCAGATACGCAGTATTTT. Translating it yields CASSQVSSGADTQYF.

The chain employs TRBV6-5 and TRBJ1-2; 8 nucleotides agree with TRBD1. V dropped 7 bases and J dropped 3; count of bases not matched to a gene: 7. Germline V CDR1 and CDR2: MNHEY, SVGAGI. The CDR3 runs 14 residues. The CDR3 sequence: CASTLGQGDYGYTF. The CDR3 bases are TGTGCCAGCACCCTAGGACAGGGAGACTATGGCTACACCTTC.

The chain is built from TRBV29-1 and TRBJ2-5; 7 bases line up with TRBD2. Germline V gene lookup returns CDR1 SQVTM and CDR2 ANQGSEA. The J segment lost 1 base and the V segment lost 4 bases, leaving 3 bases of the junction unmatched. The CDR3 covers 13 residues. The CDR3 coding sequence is TGCAGCGTTGGGCTAGCGGTCCAAGAGACCCAGTACTTC. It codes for CSVGLAVQETQYF.

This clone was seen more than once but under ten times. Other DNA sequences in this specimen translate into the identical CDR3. Written as DNA, the CDR3 is TGCGCCAGCAGCGACGGGAGCTCCTACGAGCAGTACTTC. It codes for CASSDGSSYEQYF. This chain links TRBV10-2 with TRBJ2-7; D may be TRBD2 (6 bases). V lost 6 bases to trimming and J lost 0 bases, with 9 bases between them. CDR1 is WSHSY, CDR2 SAAADI, per germline. The CDR3 sequence is 13 residues long.

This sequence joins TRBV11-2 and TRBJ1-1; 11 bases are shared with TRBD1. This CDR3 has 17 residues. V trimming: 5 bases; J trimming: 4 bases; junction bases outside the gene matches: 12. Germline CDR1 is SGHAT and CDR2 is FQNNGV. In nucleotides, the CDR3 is TGTGCCAGCAGCCCCCGACCCCTGGGACAGGGGGGCACTGAAGCTTTCTTT. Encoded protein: CASSPRPLGQGGTEAFF.

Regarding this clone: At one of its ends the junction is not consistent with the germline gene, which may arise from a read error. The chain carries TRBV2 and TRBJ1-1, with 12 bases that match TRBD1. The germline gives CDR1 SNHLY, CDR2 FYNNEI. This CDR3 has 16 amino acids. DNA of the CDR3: TGTGCCAGCAGTCCGGGACAGGGGGCATTGCGTTCCGAACTTATCTTT. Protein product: CASSPGQGALRSELIF. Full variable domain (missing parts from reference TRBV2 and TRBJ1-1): EPEVTQTPSHQVTQMGQEVILRCVPISNHLYFYWYRQILGQKVEFLVSFYNNEISEKSEIFDDQFSVERPDGSNFTLKIRSTKLEDSAMYFCASSPGQGALRSELIFGQGTRLTVV.

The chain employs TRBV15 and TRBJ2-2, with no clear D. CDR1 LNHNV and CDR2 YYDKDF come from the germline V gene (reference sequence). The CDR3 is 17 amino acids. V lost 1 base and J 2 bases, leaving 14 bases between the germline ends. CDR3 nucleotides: TGTGCCACCAGCAGAGGCCACAAGACACTTAACACCGGGGAGCTGTTTTTT. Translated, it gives CATSRGHKTLNTGELFF.

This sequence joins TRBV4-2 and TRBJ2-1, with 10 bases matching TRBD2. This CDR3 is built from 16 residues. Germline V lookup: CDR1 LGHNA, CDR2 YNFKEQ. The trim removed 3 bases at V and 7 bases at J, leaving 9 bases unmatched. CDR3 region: CASSQLLAGEFNEQFF. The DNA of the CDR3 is TGTGCCAGCAGCCAGCTGCTAGCGGGGGAATTTAATGAGCAGTTCTTC.

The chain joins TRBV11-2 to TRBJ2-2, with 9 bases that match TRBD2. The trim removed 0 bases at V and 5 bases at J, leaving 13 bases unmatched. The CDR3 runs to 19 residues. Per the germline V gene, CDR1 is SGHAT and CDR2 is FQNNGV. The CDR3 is CASSLEGGLAGGSTGELFF. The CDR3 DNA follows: TGTGCCAGCAGCTTAGAAGGGGGACTGGCGGGAGGGAGTACCGGGGAGCTGTTTTTT.

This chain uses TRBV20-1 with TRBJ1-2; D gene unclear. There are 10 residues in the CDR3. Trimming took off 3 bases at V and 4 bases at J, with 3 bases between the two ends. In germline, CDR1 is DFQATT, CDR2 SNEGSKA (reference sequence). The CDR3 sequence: CSASFYGYTF. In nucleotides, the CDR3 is TGCAGTGCTAGCTTCTATGGCTACACCTTC.

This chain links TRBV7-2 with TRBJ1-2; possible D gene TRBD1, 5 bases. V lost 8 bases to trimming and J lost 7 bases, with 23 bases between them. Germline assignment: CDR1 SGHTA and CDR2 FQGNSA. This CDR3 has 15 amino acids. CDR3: CASRRTVPAGGGYTF. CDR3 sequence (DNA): TGTGCCAGCCGCCGGACGGTCCCAGCCGGGGGTGGCTACACCTTC.

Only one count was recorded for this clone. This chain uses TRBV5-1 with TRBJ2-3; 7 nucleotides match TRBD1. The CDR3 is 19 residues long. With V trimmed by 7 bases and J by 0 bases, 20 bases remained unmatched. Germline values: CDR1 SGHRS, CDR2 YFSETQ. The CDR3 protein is CASRRGVAGGRYSTDTQYF. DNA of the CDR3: TGCGCCAGCCGCCGAGGGGTGGCAGGGGGTCGTTATAGCACAGATACGCAGTATTTT.

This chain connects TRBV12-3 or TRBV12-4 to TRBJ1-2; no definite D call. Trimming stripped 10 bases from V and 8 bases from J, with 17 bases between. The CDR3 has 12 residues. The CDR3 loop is CAIRVIEVGYTF. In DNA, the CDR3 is TGTGCCATCCGGGTAATAGAAGTAGGCTACACCTTC.

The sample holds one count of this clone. CDR3 DNA: TGTGCCAGCAGCTTAATTGCAGGACTTGACACTGAAGCTTTCTTT. This encodes CASSLIAGLDTEAFF. The chain carries TRBV7-3 and TRBJ1-1; D gene unclear. CDR3 length: 15 residues. Germline CDR1 reads SGHTA; CDR2 reads FQGTGA. V dropped 1 base and J dropped 3 bases, with 12 bases sitting between them.

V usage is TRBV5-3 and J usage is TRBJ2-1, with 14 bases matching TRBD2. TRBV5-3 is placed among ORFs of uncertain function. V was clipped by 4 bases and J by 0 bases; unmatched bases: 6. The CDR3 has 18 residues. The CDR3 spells CARSQGLAGEISYNEQFF. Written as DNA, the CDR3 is TGTGCCAGAAGCCAGGGACTAGCGGGAGAGATCTCCTACAATGAGCAGTTCTTC.

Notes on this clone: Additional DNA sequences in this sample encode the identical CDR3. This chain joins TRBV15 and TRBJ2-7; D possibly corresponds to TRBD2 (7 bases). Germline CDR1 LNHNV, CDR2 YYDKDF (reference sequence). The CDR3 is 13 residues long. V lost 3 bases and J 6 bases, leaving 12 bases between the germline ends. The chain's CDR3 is CATSSRGAREQYF. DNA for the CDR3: TGTGCCACCAGCAGCCGGGGGGCCCGCGAGCAGTACTTC. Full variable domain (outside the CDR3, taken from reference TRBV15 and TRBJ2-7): DAMVIQNPRYQVTQFGKPVTLSCSQTLNHNVMYWYQQKSSQAPKLLFHYYDKDFNNEADTPDNFQSRRPNTSFCFLDIRSPGLGDTAMYLCATSSRGAREQYFGPGTRLTVT.

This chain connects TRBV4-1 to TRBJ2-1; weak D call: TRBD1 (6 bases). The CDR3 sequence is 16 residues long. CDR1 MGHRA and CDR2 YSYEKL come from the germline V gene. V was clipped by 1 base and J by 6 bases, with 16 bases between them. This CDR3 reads CASSQGGRGKGNEQFF. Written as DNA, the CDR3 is TGCGCCAGCAGCCAAGGGGGCAGGGGCAAGGGCAATGAGCAGTTCTTC.

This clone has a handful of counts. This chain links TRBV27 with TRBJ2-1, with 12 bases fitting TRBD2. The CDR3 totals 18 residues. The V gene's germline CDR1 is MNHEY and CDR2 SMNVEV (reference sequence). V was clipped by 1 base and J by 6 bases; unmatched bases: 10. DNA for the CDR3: TGTGCCAGCAGTTTATTTTCGCCGACTAGCGGGAGAGGCAATGAGCAGTTCTTC. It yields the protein CASSLFSPTSGRGNEQFF.

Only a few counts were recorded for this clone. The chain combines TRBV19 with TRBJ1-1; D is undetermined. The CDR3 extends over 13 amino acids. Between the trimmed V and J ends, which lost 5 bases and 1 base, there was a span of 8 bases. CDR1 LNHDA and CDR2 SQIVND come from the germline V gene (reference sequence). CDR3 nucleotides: TGTGCCAGTAGTCTAAACCAGAACACTGAAGCTTTCTTT. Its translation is CASSLNQNTEAFF.

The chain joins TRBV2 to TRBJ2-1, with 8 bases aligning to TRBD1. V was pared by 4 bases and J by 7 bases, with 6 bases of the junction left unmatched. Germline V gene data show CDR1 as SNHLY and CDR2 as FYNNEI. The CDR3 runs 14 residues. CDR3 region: CASSVNRGANEQFF. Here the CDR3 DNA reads TGTGCCAGCAGTGTAAACAGGGGGGCTAATGAGCAGTTCTTC.

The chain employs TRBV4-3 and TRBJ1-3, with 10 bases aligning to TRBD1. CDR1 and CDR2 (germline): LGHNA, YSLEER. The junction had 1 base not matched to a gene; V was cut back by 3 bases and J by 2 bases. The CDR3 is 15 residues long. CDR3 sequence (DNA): TGCGCCAGCAGCCATGACAGGGGGCCTGGAAACACCATATATTTT. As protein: CASSHDRGPGNTIYF.

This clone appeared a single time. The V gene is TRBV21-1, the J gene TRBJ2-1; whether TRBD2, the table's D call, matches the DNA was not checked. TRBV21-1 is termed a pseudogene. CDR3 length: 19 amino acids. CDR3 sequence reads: CASSNLPGGSRYSYNEQFF. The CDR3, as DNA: TGTGCCAGCAGCAACCTACCGGGGGGTAGCCGTTACTCCTACAATGAGCAGTTCTTC.

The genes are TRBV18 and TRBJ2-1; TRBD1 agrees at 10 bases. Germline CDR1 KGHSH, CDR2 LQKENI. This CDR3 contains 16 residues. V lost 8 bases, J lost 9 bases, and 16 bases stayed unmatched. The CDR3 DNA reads TGTGCCAGCCGCCAATCCGGGACAGGGGTAAATGGTGAGCAGTTCTTC. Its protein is CASRQSGTGVNGEQFF.

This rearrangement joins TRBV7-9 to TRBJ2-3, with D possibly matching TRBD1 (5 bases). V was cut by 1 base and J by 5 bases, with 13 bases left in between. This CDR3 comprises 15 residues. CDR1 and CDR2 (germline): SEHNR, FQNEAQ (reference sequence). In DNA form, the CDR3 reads TGTGCCAGCAGCTTAGGTGGGGCCTACGGAGATACGCAGTATTTT. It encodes CASSLGGAYGDTQYF.

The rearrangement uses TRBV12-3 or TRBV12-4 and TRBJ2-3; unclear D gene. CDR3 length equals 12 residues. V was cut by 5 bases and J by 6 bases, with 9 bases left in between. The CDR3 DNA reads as TGTGCCAGCAGTCAAGCATCCGATACGCAGTATTTT. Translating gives CASSQASDTQYF.